The clone carrying this TCR beta chain was seen more than once but under ten times. The data derive from a study of T cell repertoires in ileal Crohn's disease. The CDR3 consists of 15 residues. After removal of 2 bases from V and 7 bases from J, the junction contained 8 bases not matched to a gene. Germline V CDR1 and CDR2: MDHEN, SYDVKM. Time point indicated: proximal margin of the surgical specimen (macroscopically non-inflamed). The method was immunoSEQ multiplex PCR; TCRdb's version includes in-frame clones alone and lacks a portion of them. The sample carries thousands of clones, around 72% recorded once.

This TCR was sampled from an adult with Crohn's disease. The V call is TRBV28, the J call TRBJ1-2, with 9 positions matching TRBD1. The specimen was ileal tissue. This CDR3 is CASSLLDRGGVGYTF. CDR3 coding DNA: TGTGCCAGCAGTTTACTGGACAGGGGAGGCGTTGGCTACACCTTC.